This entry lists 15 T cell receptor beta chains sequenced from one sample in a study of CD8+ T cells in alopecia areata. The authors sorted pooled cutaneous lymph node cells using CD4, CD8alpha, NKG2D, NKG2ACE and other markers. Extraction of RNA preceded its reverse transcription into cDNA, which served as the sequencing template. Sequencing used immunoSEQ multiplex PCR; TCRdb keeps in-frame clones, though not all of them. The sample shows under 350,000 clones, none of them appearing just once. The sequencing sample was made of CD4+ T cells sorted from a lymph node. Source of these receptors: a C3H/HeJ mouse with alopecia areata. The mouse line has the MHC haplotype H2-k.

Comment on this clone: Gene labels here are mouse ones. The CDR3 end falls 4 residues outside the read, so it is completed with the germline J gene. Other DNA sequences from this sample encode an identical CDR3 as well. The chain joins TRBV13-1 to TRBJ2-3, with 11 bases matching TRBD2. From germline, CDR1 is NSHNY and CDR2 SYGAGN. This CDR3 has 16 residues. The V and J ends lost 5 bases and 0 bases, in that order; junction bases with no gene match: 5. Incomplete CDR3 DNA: TGTGCCAGCAGACCTGGGACTGGGGGTAGTGCAGAA. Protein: CASRPGTGGSAE. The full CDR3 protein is CASRPGTGGSAETLYF.

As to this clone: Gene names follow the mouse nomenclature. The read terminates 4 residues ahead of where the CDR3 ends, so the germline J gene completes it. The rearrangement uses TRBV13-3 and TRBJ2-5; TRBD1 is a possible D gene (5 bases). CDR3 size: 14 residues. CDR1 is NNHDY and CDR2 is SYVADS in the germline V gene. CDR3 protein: CASSDGRGGDTQYF. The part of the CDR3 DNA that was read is TGTGCCAGCAGTGATGGGAGGGGAGGCGAC. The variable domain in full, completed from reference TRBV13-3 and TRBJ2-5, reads EAAVTQSPRSKVAVTGGKVTLSCHQTNNHDYMYWYRQDTGHGLRLIHYSYVADSTEKGDIPDGYKASRPSQENFSLILELASLSQTAVYFCASSDGRGGDTQYFGPGTRLLVL.

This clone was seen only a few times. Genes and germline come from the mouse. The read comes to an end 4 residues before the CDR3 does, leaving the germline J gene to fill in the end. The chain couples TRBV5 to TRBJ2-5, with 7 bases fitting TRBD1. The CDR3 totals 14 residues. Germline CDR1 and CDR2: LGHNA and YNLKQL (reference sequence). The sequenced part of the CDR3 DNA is TGTGCCAGCAGCCACCCCGGGACAGAAGAC. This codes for CASSHPGTED. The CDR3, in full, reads CASSHPGTEDTQYF.

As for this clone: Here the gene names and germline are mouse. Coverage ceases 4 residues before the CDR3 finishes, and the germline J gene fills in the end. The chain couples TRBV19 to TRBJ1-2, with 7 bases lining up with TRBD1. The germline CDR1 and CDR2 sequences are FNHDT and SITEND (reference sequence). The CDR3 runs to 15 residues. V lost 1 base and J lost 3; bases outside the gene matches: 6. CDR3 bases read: TGTGCCAGCAGTATAAAGGGGGCGCATGACTCC. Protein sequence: CASSIKGAHDS. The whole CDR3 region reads CASSIKGAHDSDYTF.

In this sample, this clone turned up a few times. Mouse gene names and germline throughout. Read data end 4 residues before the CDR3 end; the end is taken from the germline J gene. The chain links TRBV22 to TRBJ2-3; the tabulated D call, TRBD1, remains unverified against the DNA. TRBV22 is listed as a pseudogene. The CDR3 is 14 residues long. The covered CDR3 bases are TGTGCCAGCACCCCAGGGAATAGTGCAGAA. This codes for CASTPGNSAE. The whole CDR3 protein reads CASTPGNSAETLYF.

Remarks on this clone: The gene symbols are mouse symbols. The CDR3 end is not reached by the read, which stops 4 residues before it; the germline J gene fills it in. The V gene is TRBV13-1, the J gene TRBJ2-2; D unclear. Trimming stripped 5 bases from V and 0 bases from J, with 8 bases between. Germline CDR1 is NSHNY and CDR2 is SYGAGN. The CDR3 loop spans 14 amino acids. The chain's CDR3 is CASSQRANTGQLYF. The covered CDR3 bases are TGTGCCAGCAGCCAGAGGGCAAACACCGGG.

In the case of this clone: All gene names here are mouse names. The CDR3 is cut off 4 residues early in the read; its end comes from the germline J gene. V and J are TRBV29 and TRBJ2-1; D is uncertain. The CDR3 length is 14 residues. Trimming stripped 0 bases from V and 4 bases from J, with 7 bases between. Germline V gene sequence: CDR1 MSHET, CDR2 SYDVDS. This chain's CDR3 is CASSLSHKYAEQFF. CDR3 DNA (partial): TGTGCTAGCAGTTTATCGCACAAATATGCT. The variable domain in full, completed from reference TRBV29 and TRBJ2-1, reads DMKVTQMPRYLIKRMGENVLLECGQDMSHETMYWYRQDPGLGLQLIYISYDVDSNSEGDIPKGYRVSRKKREHFSLILDSAKTNQTSVYFCASSLSHKYAEQFFGPGTRLTVL.

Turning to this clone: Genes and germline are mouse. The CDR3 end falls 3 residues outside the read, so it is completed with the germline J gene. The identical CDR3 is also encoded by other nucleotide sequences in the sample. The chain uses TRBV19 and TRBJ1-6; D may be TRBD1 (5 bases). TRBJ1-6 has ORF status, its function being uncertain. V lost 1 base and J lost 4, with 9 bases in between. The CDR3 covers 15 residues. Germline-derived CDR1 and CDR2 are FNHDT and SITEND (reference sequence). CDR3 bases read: TGTGCCAGCAGTATACGGGGGGGGTATAATTCGCCC. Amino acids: CASSIRGGYNSP. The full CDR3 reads CASSIRGGYNSPLYF.

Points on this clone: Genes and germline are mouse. Incomplete CDR3 DNA: TGCACCTGCAGTGCAGTCCGGGGGGGCGACTATGCT. This sequence encodes CTCSAVRGGDYA. The entire CDR3 reads CTCSAVRGGDYAEQFF. The V and J genes are TRBV1 and TRBJ2-1, with 8 bases fitting TRBD2. The sequenced fragment ends 4 residues before the CDR3 boundary, so the rest is inferred from the germline J gene. V lost 1 base and J lost 2; bases outside the gene matches: 4. Germline CDR1 and CDR2: NSQYPW and LRSPGD (reference sequence). The CDR3 is 16 residues long.

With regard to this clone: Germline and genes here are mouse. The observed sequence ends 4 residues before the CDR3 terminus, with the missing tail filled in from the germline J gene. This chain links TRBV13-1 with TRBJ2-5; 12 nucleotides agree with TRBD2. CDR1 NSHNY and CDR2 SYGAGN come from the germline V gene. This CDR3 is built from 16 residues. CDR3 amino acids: CASSDTPGTGGDTQYF. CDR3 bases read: TGTGCCAGCAGTGATACCCCCGGGACTGGGGGGGAC.

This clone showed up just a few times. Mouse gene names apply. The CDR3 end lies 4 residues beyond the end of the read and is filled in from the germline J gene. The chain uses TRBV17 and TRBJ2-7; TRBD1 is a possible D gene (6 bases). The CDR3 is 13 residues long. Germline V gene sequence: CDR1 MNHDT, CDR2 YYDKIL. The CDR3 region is CASSMRGKYEQYF. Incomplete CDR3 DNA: TGTGCTAGCAGTATGAGGGGGAAATAT. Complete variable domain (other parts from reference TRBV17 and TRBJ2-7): DTTVKQNPRYKLARVGKPVNLICSQTMNHDTMYWYQKKPNQAPKLLLFYYDKILNREADTFEKFQSSRPNNSFCSLYIGSAGLEYSAMYLCASSMRGKYEQYFGPGTRLTVL.

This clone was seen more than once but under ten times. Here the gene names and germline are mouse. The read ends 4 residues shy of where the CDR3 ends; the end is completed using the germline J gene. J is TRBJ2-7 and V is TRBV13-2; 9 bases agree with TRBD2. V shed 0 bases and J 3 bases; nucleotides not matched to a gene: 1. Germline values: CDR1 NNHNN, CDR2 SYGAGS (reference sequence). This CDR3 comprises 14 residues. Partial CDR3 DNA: TGTGCCAGCGGTGATGGGACTGGGGACTAT. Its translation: CASGDGTGDY. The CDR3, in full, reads CASGDGTGDYEQYF.

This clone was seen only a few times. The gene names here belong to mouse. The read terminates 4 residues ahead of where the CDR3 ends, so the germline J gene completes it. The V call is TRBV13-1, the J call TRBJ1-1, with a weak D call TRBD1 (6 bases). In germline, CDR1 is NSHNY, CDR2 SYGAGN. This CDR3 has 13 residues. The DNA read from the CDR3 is TGTGCCAGCAGGCTGGGGGGGCGAGGA. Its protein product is CASRLGGRG. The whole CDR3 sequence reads CASRLGGRGEVFF.

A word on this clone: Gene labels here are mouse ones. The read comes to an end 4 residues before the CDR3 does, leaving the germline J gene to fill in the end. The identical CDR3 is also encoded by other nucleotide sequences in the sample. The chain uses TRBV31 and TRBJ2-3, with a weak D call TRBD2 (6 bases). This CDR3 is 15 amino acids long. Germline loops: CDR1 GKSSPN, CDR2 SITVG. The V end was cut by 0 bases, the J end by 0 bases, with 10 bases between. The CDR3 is CAWSLRTASAETLYF. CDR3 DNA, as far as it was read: TGTGCCTGGAGTCTCCGGACTGCTAGTGCAGAA.

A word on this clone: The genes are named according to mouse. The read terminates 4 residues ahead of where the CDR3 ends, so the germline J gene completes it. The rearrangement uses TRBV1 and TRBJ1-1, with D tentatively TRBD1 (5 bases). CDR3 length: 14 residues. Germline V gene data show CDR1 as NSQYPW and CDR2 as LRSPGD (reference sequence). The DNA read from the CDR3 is TGCACCTGCAGTGCAGAGCCCAGGGAGACA. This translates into CTCSAEPRET. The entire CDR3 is CTCSAEPRETEVFF.